Shown below are 2 T cell receptor beta chains from a single sample sequenced in a study of patients and donors after allogeneic stem cell transplantation. TCRdb reprocessed the RT-PCR reads with MiXCR, giving one entry per CDR3 protein. Among about 28,000 distinct CDR3 sequences listed, 6.8% were seen once. Specimen: blood, either unsorted or a sorted T cell fraction (not recorded which). These receptors all come from a human donor who was either an allogeneic HSCT recipient or a stem cell or donor lymphocyte infusion donor (not recorded which). It is not recorded whose cells these are; they may come from a transplant donor.

The rearrangement joins TRBV7-9 to TRBJ2-1; no definite D call. V dropped 1 base and J dropped 7 bases, with 8 bases sitting between them. This CDR3 is built from 13 residues. CDR1 SEHNR and CDR2 FQNEAQ come from the germline V gene (reference sequence). Written as DNA, the CDR3 is TGTGCCAGCAGCTTAGTCATGGTGAATGAGCAGTTCTTC. Translation: CASSLVMVNEQFF.

This clonotype was picked up a small number of times. The J gene is TRBJ1-2, the V gene TRBV15; D not certain. The CDR3 consists of 14 residues. Germline V gives CDR1 LNHNV, CDR2 YYDKDF (reference sequence). V shed 0 bases and J shed 14 bases, with 19 bases lying between them. The CDR3 loop is CATSRDRTAFSSTF. CDR3 DNA sequence: TGTGCCACCAGCAGAGATCGGACGGCTTTTAGTTCTACCTTC. Full variable domain (outside the CDR3, taken from reference TRBV15 and TRBJ1-2): DAMVIQNPRYQVTQFGKPVTLSCSQTLNHNVMYWYQQKSSQAPKLLFHYYDKDFNNEADTPDNFQSRRPNTSFCFLDIRSPGLGDTAMYLCATSRDRTAFSSTFGSGTRLTVV.